The next 11 T cell receptor beta chains were all read from a single sample in a study of graft-versus-host responses after intestinal transplantation (dated by TCRdb to 2020 to 2022). These receptors' antigens are unknown. Libraries were prepared through the immunoSEQ multiplex PCR assay. The clones in this table, taken by TCRdb from immuneACCESS, are in-frame only. Not every clone is retained; where verified, under half of the shortfall comes from an unresolved V gene, and the cause of the rest is unknown. For this sample there are more than 85,000 clones; 90% to 95% appear just once. The ten most abundant clones make up about 2% of the sample. The time point label, as the study defines it: cells obtained before transplantation from donor or recipient. The sample here was unstimulated CD8+ T cells sorted from spleen or lymph node cells, taken before intestinal transplant. The receptors originated from a human donor who received an intestinal transplant.

This chain joins TRBV27 and TRBJ1-1; D is possibly TRBD1 (6 bases). Deletions cut 6 bases from V and 4 bases from J, with 6 bases between. The CDR3 covers 11 residues. In germline, CDR1 is MNHEY, CDR2 SMNVEV (reference sequence). Written as DNA, the CDR3 is TGTGCCAGCAGACAGGGCACTGAAGCTTTCTTT. Its translation: CASRQGTEAFF.

The chain is built from TRBV5-1 and TRBJ1-1; D perhaps matches TRBD1 (5 bases). Trimming stripped 0 bases from V and 2 bases from J, with 8 bases between. The CDR3 has 14 amino acids. CDR1 is SGHRS and CDR2 is YFSETQ in the germline V gene. The CDR3 sequence: CASSLAGGNTEAFF. The CDR3, as DNA: TGCGCCAGCAGCTTGGCCGGGGGTAACACTGAAGCTTTCTTT.

V is TRBV4-1 and J is TRBJ2-7; no reliable D call. Germline V gene sequence: CDR1 MGHRA, CDR2 YSYEKL. Trimming left V 2 bases short and J 2 bases short, with 7 bases between. The CDR3 totals 13 residues. CDR3 nucleotides: TGCGCCAGCAGCCAAAGCGAAACCTACGAGCAGTACTTC. Protein: CASSQSETYEQYF.

The chain employs TRBV9 and TRBJ2-3, with TRBD2 identical over 7 bases. The V and J ends lost 8 bases and 5 bases, in that order; junction bases with no gene match: 11. Germline V gene lookup returns CDR1 SGDLS and CDR2 YYNGEE. CDR3 length: 14 residues. DNA for the CDR3: TGTGCCAGTGCTCGGGGCGGGGGTATAGATACGCAGTATTTT. Amino acids: CASARGGGIDTQYF.

This chain connects TRBV7-8 to TRBJ2-7, with D maybe TRBD2 (6 bases). CDR1 and CDR2 from the germline V gene are SGHVS and FQNEAQ. Trimming stripped 5 bases from V and 1 base from J, with 9 bases between. The CDR3 sequence is 13 residues long. The CDR3 DNA sequence: TGTGCCAGCAGCAAAGGAGGGTCCTACGAGCAGTACTTC. Protein sequence: CASSKGGSYEQYF.

The rearrangement uses TRBV15 and TRBJ2-3; 9 nucleotides match TRBD1. CDR3 size: 15 residues. Germline values: CDR1 LNHNV, CDR2 YYDKDF (reference sequence). J was trimmed by 5 bases and V by 7 bases; bases with no gene match: 10. CDR3 loop: CATNHRGQGIDTQYF. The DNA for the CDR3 is TGTGCCACCAACCATCGGGGACAGGGTATAGATACGCAGTATTTT.

The chain is built from TRBV30 and TRBJ2-5, with 9 bases fitting TRBD1. CDR1 GTSNPN and CDR2 SVGIG come from the germline V gene (reference sequence). The length of the CDR3 is 15 residues. After removal of 3 bases from V and 5 bases from J, the junction contained 10 bases not matched to a gene. The CDR3 is CAWSPGTGPGETQYF. The CDR3 DNA follows: TGTGCCTGGAGCCCCGGGACAGGGCCGGGTGAGACCCAGTACTTC. Using reference TRBV30 and TRBJ2-5 for the parts outside the CDR3, the full variable domain is SQTIHQWPATLVQPVGSPLSLECTVEGTSNPNLYWYRQAAGRGLQLLFYSVGIGQISSEVPQNLSASRPQDRQFILSSKKLLLSDSGFYLCAWSPGTGPGETQYFGPGTRLLVL.

The V call is TRBV6-6, the J call TRBJ1-1; 12 bases align to TRBD1. The germline V gene has CDR1 MNHNY and CDR2 SVGAGI (reference sequence). CDR3 length: 15 residues. The V and J ends lost 5 bases and 6 bases, in that order; junction bases with no gene match: 7. The CDR3 region has the DNA TGTGCCAGCAGTCCGAGGGACAGGGGGCGACCTGAAGCTTTCTTT. Its translation: CASSPRDRGRPEAFF.

V is TRBV18 and J is TRBJ2-1; 11 bases match TRBD1. The germline gives CDR1 KGHSH, CDR2 LQKENI. Unmatched junction bases numbered 3, after V lost 3 bases and J lost 8 bases. CDR3 length: 14 amino acids. The CDR3 DNA is TGTGCCAGCTCACCCTGGACAGGGGGCGATGAGCAGTTCTTC. Protein: CASSPWTGGDEQFF.

V usage is TRBV7-9 and J usage is TRBJ2-2; 8 bases line up with TRBD1. The CDR3 has 15 amino acids. CDR1 and CDR2 from the germline V gene are SEHNR and FQNEAQ (reference sequence). After removal of 5 bases from V and 2 bases from J, the junction contained 4 bases not matched to a gene. CDR3 region: CASSGDRLNTGELFF. The CDR3 DNA follows: TGTGCCAGCAGCGGGGACAGGCTAAACACCGGGGAGCTGTTTTTT.

This clone has just one count. V and J are TRBV7-2 and TRBJ2-3; weak D call: TRBD2 (7 bases). The CDR3 extends over 16 amino acids. V dropped 3 bases and J dropped 0 bases, with 13 bases sitting between them. Germline assignment: CDR1 SGHTA and CDR2 FQGNSA. The CDR3 nucleotides read TGTGCCAGCAGCTTGCTCGGGGGGCTTAGCACAGATACGCAGTATTTT. Encoded protein: CASSLLGGLSTDTQYF.